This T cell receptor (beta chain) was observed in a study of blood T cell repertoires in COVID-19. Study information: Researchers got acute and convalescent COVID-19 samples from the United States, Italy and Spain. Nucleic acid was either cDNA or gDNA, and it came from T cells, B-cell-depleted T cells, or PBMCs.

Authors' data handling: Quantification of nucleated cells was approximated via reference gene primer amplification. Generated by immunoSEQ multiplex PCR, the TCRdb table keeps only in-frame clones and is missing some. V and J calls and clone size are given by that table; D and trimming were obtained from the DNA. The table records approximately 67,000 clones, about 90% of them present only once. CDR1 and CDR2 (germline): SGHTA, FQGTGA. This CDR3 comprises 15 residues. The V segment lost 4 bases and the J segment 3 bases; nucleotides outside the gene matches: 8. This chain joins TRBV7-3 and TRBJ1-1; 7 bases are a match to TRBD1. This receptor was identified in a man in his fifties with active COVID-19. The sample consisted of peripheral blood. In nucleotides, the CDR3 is TGTGCCAGCAGCTCGTGGGGGGACAGCGACACTGAAGCTTTCTTT. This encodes CASSSWGDSDTEAFF.